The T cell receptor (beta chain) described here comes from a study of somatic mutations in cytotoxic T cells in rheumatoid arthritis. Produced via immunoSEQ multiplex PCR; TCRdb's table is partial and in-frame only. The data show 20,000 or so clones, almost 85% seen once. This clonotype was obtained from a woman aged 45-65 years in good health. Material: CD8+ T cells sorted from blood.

CDR3 DNA sequence: TGTGCCATCAGTGAGTCACCAGGGGGTACTAGCTCCTACGAGCAGTACTTC. Translated: CAISESPGGTSSYEQYF. The chain links TRBV10-3 to TRBJ2-7; 7 bases line up with TRBD1. Germline V gene sequence: CDR1 ENHRY, CDR2 SYGVKD. Germline trimming cut 0 bases from V and 0 bases from J; bases unmatched to any gene: 8. The length of the CDR3 is 17 residues.